This T cell receptor beta chain was captured by sequencing in a study of blood T cell repertoires in COVID-19. The germline gives CDR1 SGHTA, CDR2 FQGNSA. CDR3 size: 14 residues. The ends were cut back, 7 bases at V and 10 bases at J, with 20 bases in the middle. Some clones are missing from TCRdb's copy, which holds only in-frame ones; the method was immunoSEQ multiplex PCR. The data hold approximately 240,000 clones, with 83% observed a single time. Sequenced sample: peripheral blood. This sequence originates from a human donor in a cohort sampled during active COVID-19. This chain links TRBV7-2 with TRBJ2-1; unclear D gene. CDR3 sequence reads: CASTSQDSPREQFF. The CDR3 nucleotides are TGTGCCAGCACCTCCCAGGATTCACCCAGGGAGCAGTTCTTC. Full variable domain (missing parts from reference TRBV7-2 and TRBJ2-1): GAGVSQSPSNKVTEKGKDVELRCDPISGHTALYWYRQSLGQGLEFLIYFQGNSAPDKSGLPSDRFSAERTGGSVSTLTIQRTQQEDSAVYLCASTSQDSPREQFFGPGTRLTVL.